The 11 T cell receptor beta chains reported below all come from one sample, sequenced in a study of Ad26.COV2.S vaccination and SARS-CoV-2 variants. The table came from immunoSEQ multiplex PCR; TCRdb's copy has only in-frame clones and leaves some out. The sample has 350,000 to 450,000 clones, 92% seen once. The treatment here: some 19 received Ad26.COV2.S at low or high dose, single or two shots; about 5 received placebo; per-sample allocation not given. Samples were taken on day 63 after the first vaccine or placebo injection. The sequences come from peripheral blood, collected in a trial of Ad26.COV2.S vaccine versus placebo. The source is a person aged 18-60 years who received the Ad26.COV2.S COVID-19 vaccine or a placebo.

The V and J genes are TRBV19 and TRBJ1-2; possibly TRBD1 for D (6 bases). This CDR3 has 14 amino acids. The V end was cut by 5 bases, the J end by 4 bases, with 14 bases between. Germline assignment: CDR1 LNHDA and CDR2 SQIVND (reference sequence). CDR3 DNA: TGTGCCAGTAGTTTAACAGGGTACGGCTATGGCTACACCTTC. It encodes CASSLTGYGYGYTF.

V is TRBV13 and J is TRBJ2-1; TRBD2 agrees at 13 bases. The CDR3 has 16 amino acids. Trimming took 2 bases from V and 12 from J; bases not matched to a gene: 10. Germline values: CDR1 PRHDT, CDR2 FYEKMQ (reference sequence). CDR3: CASSLSVLAGGQGQFF. CDR3 nucleotides: TGTGCCAGCAGCTTATCTGTACTAGCGGGGGGGCAAGGGCAGTTCTTC.

The chain uses TRBV21-1 and TRBJ1-5; no DNA check was done on the table's D call, TRBD1. TRBV21-1 is given as a pseudogene. The CDR3 is 17 residues long. CDR3: CASSTATGHIGDQPQHF. In DNA form, the CDR3 reads TGTGCCAGCAGCACGGCCACGGGACACATAGGAGATCAGCCCCAGCATTTT.

This CDR3 reads CASSHRTPPGELFF. The CDR3, as DNA: TGTGCCAGCAGCCACCGGACTCCCCCCGGGGAGCTGTTTTTT. The chain uses TRBV5-8 and TRBJ2-2; D might be TRBD2 (5 bases). V was shortened by 4 bases and J by 6 bases, with 13 bases between the two germline ends. CDR3 length equals 14 residues. The germline gives CDR1 SGHTS, CDR2 YDEGEE. The variable domain in full, completed from reference TRBV5-8 and TRBJ2-2, reads EAGVTQSPTHLIKTRGQQATLRCSPISGHTSVYWYQQALGLGLQFLLWYDEGEERNRGNFPPRFSGRQFPNYSSELNVNALELEDSALYLCASSHRTPPGELFFGEGSRLTVL.

Notes on this clone: Other DNA sequences of this sample code for an identical CDR3. The chain employs TRBV29-1 and TRBJ1-1; possibly TRBD1 for D (6 bases). CDR1 SQVTM and CDR2 ANQGSEA come from the germline V gene. The CDR3 has 13 residues. The V gene lost 6 bases and the J gene lost 0 bases, with 11 bases spanning the gap. In nucleotides, the CDR3 is TGCAGCGTCCGCGGACAGCTGAACACTGAAGCTTTCTTT. It is translated as CSVRGQLNTEAFF.

The chain recombines TRBV5-3 with TRBJ1-2; perhaps TRBD1 as D (6 bases). TRBV5-3 has ORF status, its function being uncertain. V dropped 4 bases and J dropped 6 bases, with 13 bases sitting between them. The CDR3 length is 13 residues. For the CDR3, the DNA is TGTGCCAGAAGCCCTCAGGGGCGAGATGGCTACACCTTC. Translated: CARSPQGRDGYTF.

The gene calls are TRBV21-1 and TRBJ2-7; the table's D call, TRBD1, has no DNA check behind it. TRBV21-1 is listed as a pseudogene. The CDR3 loop spans 17 amino acids. In DNA form, the CDR3 reads TGTGCCAGCAGCTCCCAGGGGGGCAGGGGGCCCCCCTACGAGCAGTACTTC. It codes for CASSSQGGRGPPYEQYF.

The chain links TRBV29-1 to TRBJ2-5, with TRBD1 as a possible D gene (6 bases). The CDR3 runs 18 residues. V was cut by 6 bases and J by 1 base, with 27 bases left in between. CDR1 and CDR2 (germline): SQVTM, ANQGSEA. This CDR3 is CSVSRISGTPTFQETQYF. In nucleotides, the CDR3 is TGCAGCGTCTCCCGAATATCCGGGACACCAACCTTCCAAGAGACCCAGTACTTC.

V and J are TRBV7-2 and TRBJ1-5, with D hard to call. The CDR3 covers 13 residues. Germline loops: CDR1 SGHTA, CDR2 FQGNSA. V was clipped by 8 bases and J by 4 bases, with 12 bases between them. The CDR3 spells CASQKGSNQPQHF. CDR3 nucleotide sequence: TGTGCCAGCCAGAAGGGCAGTAATCAGCCCCAGCATTTT.

V and J are TRBV10-3 and TRBJ1-1; D gene ambiguous. V shed 1 base and J shed 8 bases, with 11 bases lying between them. In germline, CDR1 is ENHRY, CDR2 SYGVKD. This CDR3 is built from 13 residues. The CDR3 reads CAISELDGTEAFF. In nucleotides, the CDR3 is TGTGCCATCAGTGAGTTGGACGGCACAGAAGCTTTCTTT.

The rearrangement links TRBV25-1 to TRBJ2-1; 8 bases line up with TRBD2. This CDR3 has 13 amino acids. V was pared by 10 bases and J by 4 bases, with 6 bases of the junction left unmatched. The germline V gene encodes CDR1 MGHDK and CDR2 SYGVNS. In DNA form, the CDR3 reads TGTGCCATCAGCGGGGGACTTTACAATGAGCAGTTCTTC. This codes for CAISGGLYNEQFF.